The rows below give T cell receptor beta chains drawn from one sample of a study of blood T cells in healthy people across ages. MiXCR was run by TCRdb on the 5' RACE reads, yielding one entry per CDR3 protein. The table lists roughly 650,000 distinct CDR3 sequences, approximately 29% of them singletons. Input material: blood. The source of these receptors is a woman over 75 in good health. CDR3s include the opening cysteine and the closing phenylalanine or tryptophan. The D gene is left open where the match is weak. Part of the rows lack a size; the others show once, few, many or a class for expanded clones.

TRBD2	NA	TRBV29-1	TRBJ2-6	CSVDSGLASSGANVLTF	TGCAGCGTGGACTCGGGACTAGCCAGCTCTGGGGCCAACGTCCTGACTTTC
TRBD2	many	TRBV12-3/TRBV12-4	TRBJ2-1	CASLRGGSYNEQFF	TGTGCCAGCCTCCGCGGGGGCTCCTACAATGAGCAGTTCTTC
NA	NA	TRBV2	TRBJ2-4	CASIFPRGGDIQYF	TGTGCCAGCATCTTCCCCCGGGGCGGAGACATTCAGTACTTC
NA	many	TRBV5-1	TRBJ2-5	CASSRPQGTQETQYF	TGCGCCAGCAGCCGCCCCCAGGGGACCCAAGAGACCCAGTACTTC
NA	NA	TRBV20-1	TRBJ2-5	CSARWVARGQETQYF	TGCAGTGCTAGATGGGTGGCGAGGGGGCAAGAGACCCAGTACTTC
NA	NA	TRBV11-3	TRBJ2-3	CASSLGIGGPDTQYF	TGTGCCAGCAGCTTAGGAATAGGGGGGCCAGATACGCAGTATTTT
TRBD1	many	TRBV7-8	TRBJ2-7	CASSLGTGLSQPYEQYF	TGTGCCAGCAGCTTGGGGACAGGCCTTTCCCAGCCCTACGAGCAGTACTTC
NA	NA	TRBV7-9	TRBJ2-3	CASSNRAGGTDTQYF	TGTGCCAGCAGTAACAGGGCCGGGGGCACAGATACGCAGTATTTT
NA	many	TRBV20-1	TRBJ2-5	CSARVMGGIIETQYF	TGCAGTGCTAGAGTGATGGGGGGCATTATAGAGACCCAGTACTTC
NA	many	TRBV2	TRBJ1-4	CASSERTGLSNEKLFF	TGTGCCAGCAGTGAACGTACGGGGCTAAGTAATGAAAAACTGTTTTTT
NA	once	TRBV9	TRBJ1-6	CASSERSNSPLHF	TGTGCCAGCAGCGAGAGGAGCAATTCACCCCTCCACTTT
TRBD2	many	TRBV7-2	TRBJ2-5	CASSLVRLAGQETQYF	TGTGCCAGCAGCTTAGTGCGGCTAGCGGGGCAAGAGACCCAGTACTTC
TRBD2	NA	TRBV7-2	TRBJ2-3	CASSSTSGGAMDTQYF	TGTGCCAGCAGCTCGACTAGCGGGGGGGCAATGGATACGCAGTATTTT
NA	NA	TRBV10-3	TRBJ1-3	CAISTDSSGNTIYF	TGTGCCATCAGTACGGACAGCTCTGGAAACACCATATATTTT
NA	many	TRBV30	TRBJ2-7	CAWRSDRAYEQYF	TGTGCCTGGAGATCTGACCGCGCCTACGAGCAGTACTTC
NA	once	TRBV20-1	TRBJ2-7	CSAPPAGRERHEQYF	TGCAGTGCCCCCCCCGCGGGTCGGGAGCGCCACGAGCAGTACTTC
NA	once	TRBV15	TRBJ1-4	CAASPGTGSEKLFF	TGTGCCGCCAGCCCGGGCACAGGGAGTGAAAAACTGTTTTTT
TRBD1	many	TRBV12-3/TRBV12-4	TRBJ2-3	CASSFGTGGGTDTQYF	TGTGCCAGCAGTTTTGGGACAGGGGGCGGCACAGATACGCAGTATTTT
TRBD1	many	TRBV7-2	TRBJ2-2	CASSKTGQGASRTGELFF	TGTGCCAGCAGCAAAACGGGACAGGGGGCATCGAGAACCGGGGAGCTGTTTTTT
NA	once	TRBV11-2	TRBJ2-1	CASSSDTGPYNEQFF	TGTGCCAGCAGCTCGGACACTGGACCTTACAATGAGCAGTTCTTC
NA	NA	TRBV7-9	TRBJ2-1	CASSQLAPSYNEQFF	TGTGCCAGCAGTCAACTAGCCCCCTCCTACAATGAGCAGTTCTTC
NA	NA	TRBV28	TRBJ2-7	CATAKGATPYEQYF	TGTGCCACAGCGAAGGGAGCCACCCCCTACGAGCAGTACTTC
NA	many	TRBV15	TRBJ1-2	CATSRDRGQFYGYTF	TGTGCCACCAGCAGAGACCGCGGACAGTTCTATGGCTACACCTTC
TRBD1	many	TRBV6-2/TRBV6-3	TRBJ1-5	CASSYSKTGGLSGNQPQHF	TGTGCCAGCAGTTACTCGAAGACAGGGGGCTTGTCTGGCAATCAGCCCCAGCATTTT
NA	many	TRBV5-1	TRBJ2-1	CASRTAITSSYNEQFF	TGCGCCAGCAGGACAGCGATAACGAGCTCCTACAATGAGCAGTTCTTC
NA	NA	TRBV9	TRBJ2-5	CASSVDPGQGLLLRKTQYF	TGTGCCAGCAGCGTAGACCCAGGCCAGGGCCTTCTTTTGAGGAAGACCCAGTACTTC
TRBD1	many	TRBV2	TRBJ1-5	CASSGGDRANQPQHF	TGTGCCAGCAGTGGGGGGGACAGGGCTAATCAGCCCCAGCATTTT
TRBD1	many	TRBV28	TRBJ1-2	CASRSTGEDYGYTF	TGTGCCAGCAGATCTACAGGGGAGGACTATGGCTACACCTTC